The clone carrying this T cell receptor (beta chain) was detected ten times or more. The data originate from a study of neurological immune-mediated disorders. Via MiXCR, TCRdb re-called the 5' RACE reads, giving one row per CDR3 protein. The profile shows over 35,000 distinct CDR3 sequences, approximately 2.4% of them singletons. Germline assignment: CDR1 SGHRS and CDR2 YFSETQ. The CDR3 contains 13 residues. The V end lost 3 bases, the J end lost 0 bases, and 6 bases lay between the germline ends. This receptor was taken from a man aged 50-59 years with multiple sclerosis. This chain connects TRBV5-1 to TRBJ1-1; D may be TRBD1 (5 bases). Sample: PBMCs. CDR3 amino acids: CASSWGVNTEAFF. The CDR3 DNA is TGCGCCAGCAGCTGGGGGGTGAACACTGAAGCTTTCTTT.